This TCR beta chain was observed in a study of blood T cells in healthy people across ages. With a J-beta primer mix and a sample-barcoded 5' primer, a second PCR ran about 6 to 11 cycles. A single record per CDR3 protein comes from TCRdb applying MiXCR to the 5' RACE reads. The repertoire includes some 700,000 distinct CDR3 sequences, more than 40% of them detected once, and 20% to 25% sits in the top ten. V shed 3 bases, J shed 0 bases, and the junction held 8 bases outside the gene matches. Germline CDR1 is SGHAT and CDR2 is FQNNGV. This CDR3 comprises 16 residues. The specimen sequenced was blood. The clonotype comes from a woman aged 55-69 years in good health. The chain recombines TRBV11-2 with TRBJ2-7; TRBD2 matches at 7 bases. CDR3 region: CASSLEDGRRSYEQYF. The CDR3 region has the DNA TGTGCCAGCAGCTTGGAGGACGGGAGGCGCTCCTACGAGCAGTACTTC. The entire variable domain, with the rest obtained from reference TRBV11-2 and TRBJ2-7, is as follows: EAGVAQSPRYKIIEKRQSVAFWCNPISGHATLYWYQQILGQGPKLLIQFQNNGVVDDSQLPKDRFSAERLKGVDSTLKIQPAKLEDSAVYLCASSLEDGRRSYEQYFGPGTRLTVT.